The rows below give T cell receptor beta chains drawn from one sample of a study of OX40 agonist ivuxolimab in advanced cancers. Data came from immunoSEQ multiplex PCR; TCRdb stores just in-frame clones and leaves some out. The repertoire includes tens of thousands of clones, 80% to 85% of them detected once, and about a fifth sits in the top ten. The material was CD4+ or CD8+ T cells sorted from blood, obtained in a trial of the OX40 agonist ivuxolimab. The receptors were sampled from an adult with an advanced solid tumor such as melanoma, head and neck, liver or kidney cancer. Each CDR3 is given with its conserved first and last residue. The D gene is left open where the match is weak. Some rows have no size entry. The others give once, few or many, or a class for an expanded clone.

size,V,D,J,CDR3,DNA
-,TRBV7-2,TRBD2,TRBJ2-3,CASSPGASGGAGTDTQYF,TGTGCCAGCAGCCCAGGGGCTAGCGGGGGGGCGGGCACAGATACGCAGTATTTT
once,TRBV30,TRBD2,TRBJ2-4,CARNERGGDIQYF,TGTGCCCGGAATGAGCGGGGCGGGGACATTCAGTACTTC
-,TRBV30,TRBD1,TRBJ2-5,CAWMDRAQETQYF,TGTGCCTGGATGGACAGGGCCCAAGAGACCCAGTACTTC
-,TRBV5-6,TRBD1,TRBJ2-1,CASSRGRGEQFF,TGTGCCAGCAGCAGGGGGCGCGGGGAGCAGTTCTTC
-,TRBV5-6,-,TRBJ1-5,CASSVQGFGNQPQHF,TGTGCCAGCAGCGTTCAGGGTTTTGGCAATCAGCCCCAGCATTTT
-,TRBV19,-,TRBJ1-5,CASSTGNQPQHF,TGTGCCAGTAGTACAGGGAATCAGCCCCAGCATTTT
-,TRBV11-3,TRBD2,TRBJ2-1,CASSPPSGRANEQFF,TGTGCCAGCAGCCCTCCGAGCGGGAGGGCCAATGAGCAGTTCTTC
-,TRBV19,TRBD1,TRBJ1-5,CASRGQGGNQPQHF,TGTGCCAGTAGGGGACAGGGAGGGAATCAGCCCCAGCATTTT
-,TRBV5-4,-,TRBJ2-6,CASSYEDFSGANVLTF,TGTGCCAGCAGCTACGAGGACTTCTCTGGGGCCAACGTCCTGACTTTC
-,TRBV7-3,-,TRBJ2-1,CASSTLQGPNEQFF,TGTGCCAGCAGCACTTTACAGGGCCCCAATGAGCAGTTCTTC
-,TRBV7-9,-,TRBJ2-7,CASSFISREQYF,TGTGCCAGCAGCTTCATTTCCCGTGAGCAGTACTTC
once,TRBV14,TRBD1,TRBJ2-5,CASSHRQGGQETQYF,TGTGCCAGCAGCCACCGACAGGGGGGCCAAGAGACCCAGTACTTC
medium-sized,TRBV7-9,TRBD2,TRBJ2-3,CASSSPEASGGTSTDTQYF,TGTGCCAGCAGCTCCCCAGAGGCTAGCGGGGGAACTAGCACAGATACGCAGTATTTT
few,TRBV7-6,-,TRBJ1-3,CASSLGSTHSGNTIYF,TGTGCCAGCAGCTTAGGCAGCACTCACTCTGGAAACACCATATATTTT
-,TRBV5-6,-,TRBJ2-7,CASSPGLGYEQYF,TGTGCCAGCAGCCCGGGACTTGGATACGAGCAGTACTTC
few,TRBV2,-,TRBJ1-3,CASSAMGLGGDTIYF,TGTGCCAGCAGTGCCATGGGGCTTGGAGGCGACACCATATATTTT
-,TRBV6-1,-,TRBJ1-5,CASSNRDGSNQPQHF,TGTGCCAGCAGCAACAGGGATGGAAGCAATCAGCCCCAGCATTTT
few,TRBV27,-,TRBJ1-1,CASSPQTGRRDWNTEAFF,TGTGCCAGCAGTCCGCAGACAGGACGACGTGACTGGAACACTGAAGCTTTCTTT
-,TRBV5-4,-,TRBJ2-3,CASSSSTDTQYF,TGTGCCAGCAGCTCAAGCACAGATACGCAGTATTTT
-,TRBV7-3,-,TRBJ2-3,CASSSWTPGDTQYF,TGTGCCAGCAGCTCCTGGACCCCCGGGGATACGCAGTATTTT
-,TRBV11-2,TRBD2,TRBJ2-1,CASSLVLAGGPHEQFF,TGTGCCAGCAGCTTAGTGCTAGCGGGGGGGCCGCATGAGCAGTTCTTC
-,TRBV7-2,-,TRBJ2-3,CASKLAGSPMDTQYF,TGTGCCAGCAAACTTGCGGGGAGCCCCATGGATACGCAGTATTTT
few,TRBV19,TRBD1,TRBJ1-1,CASSIVTGDTEAFF,TGTGCCAGTAGTATAGTCACAGGGGACACTGAAGCTTTCTTT
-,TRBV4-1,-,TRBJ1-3,CASSQERGTPSWF,TGCGCCAGCAGCCAAGAAAGGGGGACACCTAGCTGGTTT
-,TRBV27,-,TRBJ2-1,CASSSTPDARDEQFF,TGTGCCAGCAGTTCGACTCCGGACGCTCGGGATGAGCAGTTCTTC
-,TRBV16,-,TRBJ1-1,CASSPLVGVNTEAFF,TGTGCCAGCAGCCCCCTGGTGGGGGTAAACACTGAAGCTTTCTTT
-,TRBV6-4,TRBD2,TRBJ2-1,CASSATSGSPHEQFF,TGTGCCAGCAGTGCGACTAGCGGGAGCCCACATGAGCAGTTCTTC
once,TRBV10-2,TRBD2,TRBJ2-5,CASNLAGEETQYF,TGCGCCAGCAACCTAGCGGGAGAAGAGACCCAGTACTTC
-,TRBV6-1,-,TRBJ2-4,CASSEIRGAKNIQYF,TGTGCCAGCAGTGAAATCAGGGGAGCCAAAAACATTCAGTACTTC
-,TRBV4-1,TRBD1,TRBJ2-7,CASSQAARTGGANEQYF,TGCGCCAGCAGCCAAGCAGCCCGGACAGGGGGCGCGAACGAGCAGTACTTC
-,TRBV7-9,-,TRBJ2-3,CASSSWTFSTDTQYF,TGTGCCAGCAGTTCCTGGACATTTAGCACAGATACGCAGTATTTT
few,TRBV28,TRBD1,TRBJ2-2,CASSPPADHKGGITGELFF,TGTGCCAGCAGCCCGCCTGCCGATCACAAAGGGGGCATCACCGGGGAGCTGTTTTTT
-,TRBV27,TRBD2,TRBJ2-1,CASSFPTSGRAPYNEQFF,TGTGCCAGCAGTTTCCCTACTAGCGGGAGGGCCCCCTACAATGAGCAGTTCTTC
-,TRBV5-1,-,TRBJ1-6,CASSLYLGSPLHF,TGCGCCAGCAGCTTGTACTTGGGAAGTCCCCTCCACTTT
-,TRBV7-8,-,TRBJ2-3,CASSLDEGGGTDTQYF,TGTGCCAGCAGCTTAGATGAGGGAGGAGGCACAGATACGCAGTATTTT
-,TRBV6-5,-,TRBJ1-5,CASSLQGDQPQHF,TGTGCCAGCAGCCTACAGGGAGATCAGCCCCAGCATTTT
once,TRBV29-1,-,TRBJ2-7,CSVYLGAGAFLSHEQYF,TGCAGCGTTTACTTGGGGGCAGGGGCCTTTCTATCCCACGAGCAGTACTTC
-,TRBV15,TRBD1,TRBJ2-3,CATSREGQGGTDTQYF,TGTGCCACCAGCAGAGAGGGACAGGGCGGCACAGATACGCAGTATTTT
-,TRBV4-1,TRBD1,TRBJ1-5,CASSQVWTGDTNQPQHF,TGCGCCAGCAGCCAAGTTTGGACAGGGGATACCAATCAGCCCCAGCATTTT
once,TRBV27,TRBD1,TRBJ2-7,CASSSGTGYNEQYF,TGTGCCAGCAGCTCCGGGACAGGGTATAACGAGCAGTACTTC
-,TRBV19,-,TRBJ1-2,CASSPRSGGAGYTF,TGTGCCAGTAGTCCAAGATCGGGTGGGGCTGGCTACACCTTC
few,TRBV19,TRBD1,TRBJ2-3,CASKRTGKRNTDTQYF,TGTGCCAGTAAACGGACAGGGAAAAGAAATACAGATACGCAGTATTTT
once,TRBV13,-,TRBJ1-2,CASSVGWRSYGYTF,TGTGCCAGCAGCGTAGGGTGGCGGTCGTATGGCTACACCTTC
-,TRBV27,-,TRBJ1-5,CASSWGPNQPQHF,TGTGCCAGCAGTTGGGGGCCAAATCAGCCCCAGCATTTT
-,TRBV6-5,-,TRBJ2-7,CASSYGVSPSYEQYF,TGTGCCAGCAGTTACGGCGTCTCCCCTTCCTACGAGCAGTACTTC
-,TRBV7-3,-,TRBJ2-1,CASSLDLLNEQFF,TGTGCCAGCAGCTTAGACCTACTCAATGAGCAGTTCTTC
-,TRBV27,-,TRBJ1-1,CASSPIDITEAFF,TGTGCCAGCAGTCCCATTGATATCACTGAAGCTTTCTTT
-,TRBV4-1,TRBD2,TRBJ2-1,CASSQDWGGSSYNEQFF,TGCGCCAGCAGCCAAGATTGGGGCGGGAGCTCCTACAATGAGCAGTTCTTC
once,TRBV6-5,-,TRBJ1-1,CASSYARENTEAFF,TGTGCCAGCAGTTACGCCAGGGAGAACACTGAAGCTTTCTTT
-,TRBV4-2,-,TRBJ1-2,CASSRGSYYGYTF,TGTGCCAGCAGCAGGGGGAGTTACTATGGCTACACCTTC
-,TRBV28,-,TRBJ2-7,CASSPTGDLDDEQYF,TGTGCCAGCAGTCCGACGGGGGACCTCGACGACGAGCAGTACTTC
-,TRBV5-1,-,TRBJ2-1,CASMEGGAKNYNEQFF,TGCGCCAGCATGGAGGGTGGGGCCAAGAACTACAATGAGCAGTTCTTC
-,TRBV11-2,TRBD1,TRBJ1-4,CASSFGQGNEKLFF,TGTGCCAGCAGTTTCGGACAGGGGAACGAAAAACTGTTTTTT